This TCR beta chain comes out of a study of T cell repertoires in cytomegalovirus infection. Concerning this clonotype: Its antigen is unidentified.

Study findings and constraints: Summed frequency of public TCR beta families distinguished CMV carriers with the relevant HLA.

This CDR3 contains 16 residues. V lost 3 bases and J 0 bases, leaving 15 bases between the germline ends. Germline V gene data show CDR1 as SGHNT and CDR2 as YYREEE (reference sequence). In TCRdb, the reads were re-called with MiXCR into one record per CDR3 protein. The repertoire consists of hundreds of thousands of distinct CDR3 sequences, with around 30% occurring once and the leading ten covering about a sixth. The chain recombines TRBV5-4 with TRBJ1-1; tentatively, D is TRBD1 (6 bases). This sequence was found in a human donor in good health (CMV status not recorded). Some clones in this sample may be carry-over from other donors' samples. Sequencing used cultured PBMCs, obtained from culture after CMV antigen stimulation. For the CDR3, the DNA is TGTGCCAGCAGCTGGGATCTCGGGACAATGAACACTGAAGCTTTCTTT. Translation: CASSWDLGTMNTEAFF.